This T cell receptor beta chain was documented in a study of blood T cell repertoires in COVID-19. Study-level information: Donors in the United States, Italy and Spain gave samples during acute or convalescent COVID-19. The analysed material was cDNA or gDNA that came from T cells, B-cell-depleted T cells, or PBMCs.

Trimming left V 6 bases short and J 4 bases short, with 15 bases between. In germline, CDR1 is MNHEY, CDR2 SVGAGI. This CDR3 contains 14 residues. The method was immunoSEQ multiplex PCR; TCRdb's version includes in-frame clones alone and lacks a portion of them. Altogether over 95,000 clones are present, 80% to 90% being singletons, with the ten largest covering 3.4%. What was sequenced was peripheral blood. The chain carries TRBV6-5 and TRBJ1-2; maybe TRBD1 (5 bases). The clonotype originates from a man aged 35 to 55 with acute or convalescent COVID-19. The CDR3 nucleotides are TGTGCCAGCAGGACCGGGGGAGTTAGCTATGGCTACACCTTC. This sequence encodes CASRTGGVSYGYTF.